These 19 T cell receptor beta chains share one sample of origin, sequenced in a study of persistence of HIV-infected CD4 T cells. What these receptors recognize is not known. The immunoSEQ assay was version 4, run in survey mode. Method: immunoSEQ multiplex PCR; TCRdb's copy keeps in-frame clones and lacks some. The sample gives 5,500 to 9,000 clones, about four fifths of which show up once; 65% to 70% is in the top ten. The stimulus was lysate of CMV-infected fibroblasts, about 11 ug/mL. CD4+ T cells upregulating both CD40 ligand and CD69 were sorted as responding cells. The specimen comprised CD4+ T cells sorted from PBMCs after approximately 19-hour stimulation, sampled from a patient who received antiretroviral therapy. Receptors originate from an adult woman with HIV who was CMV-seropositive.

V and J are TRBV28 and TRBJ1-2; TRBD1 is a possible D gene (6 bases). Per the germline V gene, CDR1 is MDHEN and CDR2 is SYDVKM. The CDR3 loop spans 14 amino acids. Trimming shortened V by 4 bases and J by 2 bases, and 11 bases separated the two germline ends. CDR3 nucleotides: TGTGCCAGCAGTTCCACAGGGTACAACTATGGCTACACCTTC. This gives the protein CASSSTGYNYGYTF.

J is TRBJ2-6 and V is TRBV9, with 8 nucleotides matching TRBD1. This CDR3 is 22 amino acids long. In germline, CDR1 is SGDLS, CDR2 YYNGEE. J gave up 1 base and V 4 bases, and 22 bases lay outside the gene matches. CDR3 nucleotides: TGTGCCAGCAGCTTAACGTTTGGACAGGGAGGATTGTTACGGTCTGGGGCCAACGTCCTGACTTTC. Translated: CASSLTFGQGGLLRSGANVLTF.

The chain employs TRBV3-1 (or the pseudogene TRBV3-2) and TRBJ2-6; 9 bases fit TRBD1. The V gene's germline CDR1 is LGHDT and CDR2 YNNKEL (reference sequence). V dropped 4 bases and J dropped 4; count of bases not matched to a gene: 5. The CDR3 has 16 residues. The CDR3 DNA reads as TGTGCCAGCAGCCCACAGGGGGCGGGAGGGGCCAACGTCCTGACTTTC. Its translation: CASSPQGAGGANVLTF.

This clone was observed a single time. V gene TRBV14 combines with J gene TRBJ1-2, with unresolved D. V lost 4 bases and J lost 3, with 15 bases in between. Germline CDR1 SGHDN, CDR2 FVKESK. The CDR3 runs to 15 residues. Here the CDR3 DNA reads TGTGCCAGCAGCCCACGACCGGGATCGGACTATGGCTACACCTTC. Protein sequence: CASSPRPGSDYGYTF.

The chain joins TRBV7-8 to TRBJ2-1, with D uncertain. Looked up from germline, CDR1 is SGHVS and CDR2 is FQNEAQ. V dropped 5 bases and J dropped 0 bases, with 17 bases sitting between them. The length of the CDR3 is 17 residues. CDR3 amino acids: CASSRKTARDSYNEQFF. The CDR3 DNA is TGTGCCAGCAGCCGAAAAACGGCCCGCGACTCCTACAATGAGCAGTTCTTC.

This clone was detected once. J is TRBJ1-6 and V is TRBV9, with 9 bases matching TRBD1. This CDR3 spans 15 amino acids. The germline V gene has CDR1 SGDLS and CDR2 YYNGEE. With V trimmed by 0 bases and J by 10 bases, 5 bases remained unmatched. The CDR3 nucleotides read TGTGCCAGCAGCGTAGGACAGGGGGTAGTATCACCCCTCCACTTT. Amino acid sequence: CASSVGQGVVSPLHF. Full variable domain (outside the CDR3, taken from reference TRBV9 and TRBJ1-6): DSGVTQTPKHLITATGQRVTLRCSPRSGDLSVYWYQQSLDQGLQFLIQYYNGEERAKGNILERFSAQQFPDLHSELNLSSLELGDSALYFCASSVGQGVVSPLHFGNGTRLTVT.

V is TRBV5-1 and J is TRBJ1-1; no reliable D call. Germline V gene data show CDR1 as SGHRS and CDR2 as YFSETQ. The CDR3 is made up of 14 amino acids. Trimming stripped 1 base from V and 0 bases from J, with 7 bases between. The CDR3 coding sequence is TGCGCCAGCAGCTTGAAGGAGCTGAACACTGAAGCTTTCTTT. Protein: CASSLKELNTEAFF.

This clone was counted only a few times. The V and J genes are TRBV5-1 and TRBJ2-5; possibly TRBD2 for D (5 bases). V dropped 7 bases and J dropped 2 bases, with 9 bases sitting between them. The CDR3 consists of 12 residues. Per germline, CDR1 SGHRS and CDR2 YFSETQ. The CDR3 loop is CASRGVQETQYF. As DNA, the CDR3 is TGCGCCAGCCGGGGTGTACAAGAGACCCAGTACTTC.

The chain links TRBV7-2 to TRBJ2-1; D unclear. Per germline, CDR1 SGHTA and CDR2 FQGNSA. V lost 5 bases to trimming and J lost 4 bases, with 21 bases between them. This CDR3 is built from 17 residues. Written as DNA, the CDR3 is TGTGCCAGCAGCGAACTTGGGATCGGCCTGAGATACAATGAGCAGTTCTTC. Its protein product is CASSELGIGLRYNEQFF.

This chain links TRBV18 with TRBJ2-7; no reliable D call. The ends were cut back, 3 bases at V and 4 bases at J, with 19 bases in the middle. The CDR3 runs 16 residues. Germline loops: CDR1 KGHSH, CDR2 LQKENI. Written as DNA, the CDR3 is TGTGCCAGCTCACCTCCCCCCGAGGATAGAAGATACGAGCAGTACTTC. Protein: CASSPPPEDRRYEQYF.

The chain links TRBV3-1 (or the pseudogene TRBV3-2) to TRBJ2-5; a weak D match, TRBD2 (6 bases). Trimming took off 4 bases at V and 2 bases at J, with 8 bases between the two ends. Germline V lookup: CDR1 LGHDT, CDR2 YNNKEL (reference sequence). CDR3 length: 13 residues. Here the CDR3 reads CASSLRGQETQYF. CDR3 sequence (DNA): TGTGCCAGCAGCCTCCGGGGGCAAGAGACCCAGTACTTC.

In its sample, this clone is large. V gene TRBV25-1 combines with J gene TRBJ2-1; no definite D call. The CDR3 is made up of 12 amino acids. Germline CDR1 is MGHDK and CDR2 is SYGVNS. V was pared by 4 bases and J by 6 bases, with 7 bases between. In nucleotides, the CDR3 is TGTGCCAGCAGTGCAACCCCCAATGAGCAGTTCTTC. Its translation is CASSATPNEQFF.

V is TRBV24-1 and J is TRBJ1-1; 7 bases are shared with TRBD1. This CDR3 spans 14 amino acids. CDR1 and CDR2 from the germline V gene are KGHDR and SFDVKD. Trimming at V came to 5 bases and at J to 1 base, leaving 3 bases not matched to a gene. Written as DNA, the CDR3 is TGTGCCACCAGTGCCGCAGGGGGGAACACTGAAGCTTTCTTT. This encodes CATSAAGGNTEAFF.

The CDR3 DNA sequence: TGTGCCAGCGGCGATACGGGGAACTATGGCTACACCTTC. Protein product: CASGDTGNYGYTF. The genes are TRBV6-5 and TRBJ1-2, with D uncertain. There are 13 residues in the CDR3. Germline lookup yields CDR1 MNHEY and CDR2 SVGAGI. V was clipped by 8 bases and J by 2 bases, with 12 bases between them.

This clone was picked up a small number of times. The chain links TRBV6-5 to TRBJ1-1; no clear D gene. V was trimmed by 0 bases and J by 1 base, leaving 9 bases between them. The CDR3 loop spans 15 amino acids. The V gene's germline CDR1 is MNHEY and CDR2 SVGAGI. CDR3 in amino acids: CASSYSEVTNTEAFF. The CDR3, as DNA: TGTGCCAGCAGTTACTCGGAGGTCACGAACACTGAAGCTTTCTTT.

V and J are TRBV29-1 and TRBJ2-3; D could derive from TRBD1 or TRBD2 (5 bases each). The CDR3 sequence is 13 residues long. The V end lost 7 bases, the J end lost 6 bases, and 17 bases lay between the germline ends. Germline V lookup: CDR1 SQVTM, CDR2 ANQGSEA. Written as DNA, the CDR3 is TGCAGCGCCGAAGGGACGAGGATGGATACGCAGTATTTT. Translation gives CSAEGTRMDTQYF.

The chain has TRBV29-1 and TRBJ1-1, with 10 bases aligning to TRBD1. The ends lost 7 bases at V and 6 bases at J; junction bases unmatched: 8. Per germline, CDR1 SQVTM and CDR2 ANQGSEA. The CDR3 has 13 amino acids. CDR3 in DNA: TGCAGCGCTGCGACAGGGGGCGTATCTGAAGCTTTCTTT. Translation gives CSAATGGVSEAFF.

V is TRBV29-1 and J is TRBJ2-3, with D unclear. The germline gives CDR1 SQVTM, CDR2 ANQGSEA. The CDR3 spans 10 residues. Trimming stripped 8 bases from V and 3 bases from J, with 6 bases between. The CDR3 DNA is TGCAGCACCCGTACAGATACGCAGTATTTT. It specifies CSTRTDTQYF.

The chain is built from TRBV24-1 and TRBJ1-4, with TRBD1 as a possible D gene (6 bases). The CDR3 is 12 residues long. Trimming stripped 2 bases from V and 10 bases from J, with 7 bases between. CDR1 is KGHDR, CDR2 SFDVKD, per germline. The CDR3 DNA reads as TGTGCCACCAGTGATTCCAGGGGAAAACTGTTTTTT. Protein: CATSDSRGKLFF.